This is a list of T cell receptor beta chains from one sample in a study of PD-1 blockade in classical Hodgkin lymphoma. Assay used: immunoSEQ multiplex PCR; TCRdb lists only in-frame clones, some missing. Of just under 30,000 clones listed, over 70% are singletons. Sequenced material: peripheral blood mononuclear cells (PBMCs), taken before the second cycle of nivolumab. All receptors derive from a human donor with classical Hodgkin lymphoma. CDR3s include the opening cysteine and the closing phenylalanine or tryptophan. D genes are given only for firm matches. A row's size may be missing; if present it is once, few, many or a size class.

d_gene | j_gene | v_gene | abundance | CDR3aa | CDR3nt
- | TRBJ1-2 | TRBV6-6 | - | CASTISGGGLGGYTF | TGTGCCAGCACTATTAGCGGGGGGGGGCTCGGAGGCTACACCTTC
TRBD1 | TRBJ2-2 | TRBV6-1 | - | CASTLDRGLTGELFF | TGTGCCAGCACCCTGGACAGGGGGCTCACCGGGGAGCTGTTTTTT
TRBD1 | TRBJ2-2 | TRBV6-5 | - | CASRDRGHTGELFF | TGTGCCAGCAGGGACAGGGGGCACACCGGGGAGCTGTTTTTT
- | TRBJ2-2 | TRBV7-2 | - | CASSLFRAGELFF | TGTGCCAGCAGCTTATTCAGGGCCGGGGAGCTGTTTTTT
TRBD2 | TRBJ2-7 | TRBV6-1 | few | CASSEFVSGSLYEQYF | TGTGCCAGCAGTGAGTTTGTTAGCGGGAGCCTCTACGAGCAGTACTTC
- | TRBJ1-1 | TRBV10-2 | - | CASSESGATLSTEAFF | TGCGCCAGCAGTGAGTCCGGGGCGACCCTGAGCACTGAAGCTTTCTTT
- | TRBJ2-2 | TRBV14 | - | CASSPALAGELFF | TGTGCCAGCAGCCCGGCGCTGGCCGGGGAGCTGTTTTTT
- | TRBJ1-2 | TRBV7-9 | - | CASSLDNYGYTF | TGTGCCAGCAGCTTAGACAACTATGGCTACACCTTC
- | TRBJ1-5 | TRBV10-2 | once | CASSVLSGDRSQPQHF | TGCGCCAGCAGTGTACTGAGCGGGGATCGCAGTCAGCCCCAGCATTTT
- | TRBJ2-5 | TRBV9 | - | CASSVTSTGETQYF | TGTGCCAGCAGCGTGACGTCAACGGGGGAGACCCAGTACTTC